The present T cell receptor beta chain was sequenced within a study of blood T cell repertoires in COVID-19. Study-wide background: Donors in the United States, Italy and Spain gave samples during acute or convalescent COVID-19. PBMCs, B-cell-depleted T cells, or T cells provided the cDNA or gDNA that made up the material.

Assay used: immunoSEQ multiplex PCR; TCRdb lists only in-frame clones, some missing. The top ten clones hold about 1.5% of a sample with roughly 430,000 clones, nearly 90% of them seen once. The CDR3 has 15 amino acids. Between the trimmed V and J ends, which lost 3 bases and 4 bases, there was a span of 13 bases. Per germline, CDR1 MNHNY and CDR2 SVGAGI (reference sequence). Individuals aged about 18 to 100 years were recruited from about two dozen US areas. Exposed enrollees had met someone with a PCR-confirmed or clinician-diagnosed COVID-19 case at some point within the 2 weeks before study entry.

This TCR was recovered from a woman in her late teens or twenties who had been exposed to COVID-19. Sequencing used PBMCs or T cells enriched from blood (not recorded which). The gene calls are TRBV6-6 and TRBJ1-5; tentative D call: TRBD1 (6 bases). The CDR3 reads CASSYSGTQNQPQHF. DNA for the CDR3: TGTGCCAGCAGTTATTCCGGGACACAGAATCAGCCCCAGCATTTT.